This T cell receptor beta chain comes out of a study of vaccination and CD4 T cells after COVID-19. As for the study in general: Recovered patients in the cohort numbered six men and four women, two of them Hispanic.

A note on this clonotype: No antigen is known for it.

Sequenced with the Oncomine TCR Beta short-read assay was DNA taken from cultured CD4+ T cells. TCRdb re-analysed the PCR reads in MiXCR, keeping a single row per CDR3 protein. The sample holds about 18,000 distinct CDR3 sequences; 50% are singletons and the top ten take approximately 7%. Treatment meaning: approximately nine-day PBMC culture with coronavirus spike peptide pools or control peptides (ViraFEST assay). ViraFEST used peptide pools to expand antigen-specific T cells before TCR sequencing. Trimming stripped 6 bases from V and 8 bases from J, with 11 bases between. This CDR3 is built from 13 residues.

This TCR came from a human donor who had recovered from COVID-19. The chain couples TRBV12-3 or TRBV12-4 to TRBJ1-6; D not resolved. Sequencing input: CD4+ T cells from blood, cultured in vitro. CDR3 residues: CASSYTFDSPLHF. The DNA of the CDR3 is TGTGCCAGCAGCTATACTTTTGATTCACCCCTCCACTTT.